This is a list of T cell receptor beta chains from one sample in a study of T cell responses to AZD1222 COVID-19 vaccine. Profiled with immunoSEQ multiplex PCR; TCRdb holds only in-frame clones, not every one. This sample yields some 96,000 clones, of which over 90% are seen a single time; more than 1.5% belongs to the top ten. The input for sequencing was peripheral blood, taken on day 0 of AZD1222 vaccination. These receptors all stem from an adult in good health. Both conserved end residues are part of each CDR3. The D gene is left open where the match is weak.

NA	TRBJ1-1	TRBV6-2/TRBV6-3	CASSYSSNGGAEAFF
TRBD1	TRBJ2-7	TRBV7-2	CASSLAPTGGYYEQYF
TRBD1	TRBJ2-3	TRBV27	CASSLWGTGGGGGTDTQYF
NA	TRBJ2-2	TRBV30	CAWSLLAATGELFF
TRBD2	TRBJ2-3	TRBV27	CASSSRTSGTDTQYF
NA	TRBJ1-1	TRBV27	CASSLLPDATEAFF
TRBD2	TRBJ2-5	TRBV29-1	CSVAPGLGKTQYF
TRBD1	TRBJ1-4	TRBV6-5	CASSSGTENEKLFF
TRBD2	TRBJ2-7	TRBV7-3	CASSLNSGRAYEQYF
TRBD1	TRBJ2-1	TRBV7-2	CASSFRDRSFGSYNEQFF
TRBD1	TRBJ2-5	TRBV5-5	CASSLAGQGAWETQYF
NA	TRBJ1-6	TRBV2	CASKAGMDNSPLHF
TRBD1	TRBJ2-1	TRBV19	CASSPGQGVNEQFF
NA	TRBJ2-3	TRBV5-1	CASTELLAPLGDTQYF
TRBD1	TRBJ2-7	TRBV30	CAWVDRGLSSYEQYF
NA	TRBJ2-7	TRBV30	CAIRGDPYEQYF
TRBD1	TRBJ1-6	TRBV7-8	CASSLRDSGSPLHF
NA	TRBJ1-4	TRBV3-1/TRBV3-2	CASSPGRVGKLFF
NA	TRBJ1-2	TRBV5-1	CASRHSDTGLYGYTF
TRBD1	TRBJ2-7	TRBV9	CASSVAGGTGGAYEQYF
NA	TRBJ1-4	TRBV18	CASRPGVSGEKLFF
TRBD1	TRBJ1-5	TRBV11-2	CASSPGAGQIQHF